This TCR beta chain was sequenced during a study of cytomegalovirus exposure and HLA in healthy donors. Turning to this clone: Its antigen is unidentified.

General study findings and limits: Reports credit the classifier with highly specific, highly sensitive diagnosis of cytomegalovirus status.

Germline values: CDR1 MNHEY, CDR2 SVGAGI. The CDR3 is made up of 12 amino acids. V lost 7 bases, J lost 10 bases, and 6 bases stayed unmatched. 13 Jbeta primers and 60 Vbeta primers were used for the PCR. Libraries were prepared by immunoSEQ multiplex PCR; TCRdb keeps only in-frame clonotypes and omits some of them. The repertoire has some 200,000 clones, over 60% of them found once; the top ten carry about 2.5%. The TCR comes from a woman between 45 and 65 years old in good health and CMV-seronegative. The sequenced material came from PBMCs. This sequence joins TRBV6-5 and TRBJ2-1, with 8 positions matching TRBD2. CDR3 sequence: CASINSGEEQFF. The DNA of the CDR3 is TGTGCCAGCATCAATAGCGGGGAAGAGCAGTTCTTC.